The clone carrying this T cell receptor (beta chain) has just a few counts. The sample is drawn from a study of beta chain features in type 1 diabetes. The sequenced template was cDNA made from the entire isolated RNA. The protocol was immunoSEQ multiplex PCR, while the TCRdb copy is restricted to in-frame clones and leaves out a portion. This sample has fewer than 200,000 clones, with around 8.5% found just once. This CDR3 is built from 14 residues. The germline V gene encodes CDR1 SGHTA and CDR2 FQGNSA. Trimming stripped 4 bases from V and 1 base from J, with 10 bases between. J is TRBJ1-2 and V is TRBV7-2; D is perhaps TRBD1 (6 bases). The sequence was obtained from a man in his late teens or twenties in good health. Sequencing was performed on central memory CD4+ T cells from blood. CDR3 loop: CASSWTVVNYGYTF. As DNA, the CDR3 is TGTGCCAGCAGCTGGACAGTCGTTAACTATGGCTACACCTTC.